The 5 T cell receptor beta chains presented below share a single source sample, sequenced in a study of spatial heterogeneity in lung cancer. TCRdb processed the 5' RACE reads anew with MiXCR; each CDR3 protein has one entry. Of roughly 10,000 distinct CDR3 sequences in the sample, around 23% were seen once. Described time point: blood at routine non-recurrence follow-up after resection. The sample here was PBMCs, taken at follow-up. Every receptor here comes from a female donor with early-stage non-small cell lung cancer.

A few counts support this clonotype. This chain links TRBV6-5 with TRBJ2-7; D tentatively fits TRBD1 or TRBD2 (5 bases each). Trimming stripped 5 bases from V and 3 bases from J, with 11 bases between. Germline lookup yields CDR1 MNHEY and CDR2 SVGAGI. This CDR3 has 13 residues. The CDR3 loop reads CASSPGPNYEQYF. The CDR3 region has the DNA TGTGCCAGCAGTCCGGGACCCAACTACGAGCAGTACTTC.

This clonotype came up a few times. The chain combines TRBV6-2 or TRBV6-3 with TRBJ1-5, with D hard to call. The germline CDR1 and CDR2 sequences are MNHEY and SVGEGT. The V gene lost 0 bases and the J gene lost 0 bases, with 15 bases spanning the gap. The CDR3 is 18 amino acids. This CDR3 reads CASSYSKESWDSNQPQHF. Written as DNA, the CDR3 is TGTGCCAGCAGTTACTCGAAGGAGTCTTGGGATAGCAATCAGCCCCAGCATTTT.

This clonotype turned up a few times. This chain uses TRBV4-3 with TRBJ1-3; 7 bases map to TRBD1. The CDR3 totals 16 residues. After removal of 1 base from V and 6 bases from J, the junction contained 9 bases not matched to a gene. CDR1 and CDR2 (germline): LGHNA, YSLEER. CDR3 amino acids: CASSQGLGQYENTIYF. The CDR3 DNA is TGCGCCAGCAGCCAAGGCTTGGGACAGTACGAAAACACCATATATTTT.

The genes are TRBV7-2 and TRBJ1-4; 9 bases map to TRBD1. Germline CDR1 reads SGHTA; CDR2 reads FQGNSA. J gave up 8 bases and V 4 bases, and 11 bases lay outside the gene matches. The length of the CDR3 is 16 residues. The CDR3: CASSSRPGTGSEKLFF. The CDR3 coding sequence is TGTGCCAGCAGCTCCAGACCCGGGACAGGGTCAGAAAAACTGTTTTTT.

The CDR3 spells CASSLFQETQYF. DNA of the CDR3: TGTGCCAGCAGCCTATTCCAAGAGACCCAGTACTTC. The rearrangement joins TRBV3-1 to TRBJ2-5, with no clear D. V was shortened by 4 bases and J by 1 base, with 4 bases between the two germline ends. CDR3 length equals 12 residues. Germline V lookup: CDR1 LGHDT, CDR2 YNNKEL (reference sequence).